A single sample gave rise to the 20 T cell receptor beta chains below, sequenced in a study of cytomegalovirus exposure and HLA in healthy donors. The primer mix had 60 Vbeta and 13 Jbeta primers. TCRdb's table, derived via immunoSEQ multiplex PCR, lists solely in-frame clones and lacks some. Of some 110,000 clones in the sample, approximately 82% were seen once. The sample taken for sequencing was PBMCs. Receptors originate from a man aged 35-49 years in good health and CMV-seronegative.

This chain uses TRBV7-9 with TRBJ1-5, with D perhaps TRBD1 (6 bases). The CDR3 is 15 amino acids. V lost 1 base and J 3 bases, leaving 10 bases between the germline ends. CDR1 is SEHNR and CDR2 is FQNEAQ in the germline V gene (reference sequence). Here the CDR3 DNA reads TGTGCCAGCAGCTTAGGGGGACAATTCAATCAGCCCCAGCATTTT. Protein product: CASSLGGQFNQPQHF.

The chain recombines TRBV6-5 with TRBJ2-7; perhaps TRBD1 as D (7 bases). This CDR3 has 16 residues. Germline V CDR1 and CDR2: MNHEY, SVGAGI. The V and J ends lost 0 bases and 0 bases respectively, with 12 bases between them. CDR3 bases: TGTGCCAGCAGTTACTCGGGACAGACTAGCTCCTACGAGCAGTACTTC. This gives the protein CASSYSGQTSSYEQYF.

The rearrangement uses TRBV11-2 and TRBJ2-7; 8 nucleotides line up with TRBD1. J lost 3 bases, V lost 4 bases, and 2 bases had no gene match. Germline assignment: CDR1 SGHAT and CDR2 FQNNGV. The CDR3 covers 13 residues. The CDR3 region is CASSSGQVYEQYF. For the CDR3, the DNA is TGTGCCAGCAGCTCGGGACAGGTCTACGAGCAGTACTTC.

The chain couples TRBV5-1 to TRBJ1-5, with D perhaps matching TRBD1 (5 bases). The CDR3 runs 13 residues. Germline CDR1 and CDR2: SGHRS and YFSETQ. Trimming pared 4 bases from V and 1 base from J, leaving 6 bases between. CDR3 in amino acids: CASSQGSNQPQHF. The CDR3 DNA sequence: TGCGCCAGCAGCCAGGGAAGCAATCAGCCCCAGCATTTT.

This clone was counted once. The CDR3 reads CASSSVAGELFF. Here the CDR3 DNA reads TGTGCCAGCAGCTCCGTAGCCGGGGAGCTGTTTTTT. The chain is built from TRBV5-4 and TRBJ2-2, with no clear D. CDR1 is SGHNT and CDR2 is YYREEE in the germline V gene (reference sequence). This CDR3 contains 12 residues. The ends were cut back, 3 bases at V and 6 bases at J, with 6 bases in the middle.

This chain connects TRBV19 to TRBJ1-1; possible D gene TRBD1, 5 bases. Trimming removed 0 bases from V and 5 bases from J, with 10 bases in between. The CDR3 length is 14 residues. CDR1 is LNHDA and CDR2 is SQIVND in the germline V gene (reference sequence). CDR3 amino acids: CASSIDPGRTEAFF. The CDR3 DNA reads as TGTGCCAGTAGTATAGATCCAGGGAGGACTGAAGCTTTCTTT.

The rearrangement uses TRBV18 and TRBJ2-1, with 8 bases aligning to TRBD2. J lost 0 bases, V lost 3 bases, and 4 bases had no gene match. CDR3 length: 16 amino acids. The V gene's germline CDR1 is KGHSH and CDR2 LQKENI. CDR3 in amino acids: CASSPTSGSSYNEQFF. The CDR3 nucleotides are TGTGCCAGCTCACCTACTAGCGGCAGCTCCTACAATGAGCAGTTCTTC.

The chain couples TRBV15 to TRBJ1-1; D gene ambiguous. CDR1 and CDR2 from the germline V gene are LNHNV and YYDKDF (reference sequence). This CDR3 has 14 residues. The ends were cut back, 1 base at V and 4 bases at J, with 10 bases in the middle. The DNA of the CDR3 is TGTGCCACCAGCAGAGGCGGAAGCTTCACTGAAGCTTTCTTT. This encodes CATSRGGSFTEAFF.

The chain couples TRBV2 to TRBJ2-5; TRBD1 agrees at 9 bases. Gene TRBJ2-7 matches the end of the DNA better, so the J call may be wrong. This CDR3 comprises 13 residues. Germline V gene lookup returns CDR1 SNHLY and CDR2 FYNNEI. The CDR3 loop is CASRGTGTYEQYF. For the CDR3, the DNA is TGTGCCAGCAGGGGGACAGGGACCTACGAGCAGTACTTC.

CDR3: CASSYHRDSYNEQFF. As DNA, the CDR3 is TGTGCCAGCAGTTACCATCGAGACAGCTACAATGAGCAGTTCTTC. The rearrangement uses TRBV6-5 and TRBJ2-1; D is perhaps TRBD1 (5 bases). Trimming left V 2 bases short and J 3 bases short, with 11 bases between. Germline CDR1 is MNHEY and CDR2 is SVGAGI. The CDR3 totals 15 residues.

V usage is TRBV7-9 and J usage is TRBJ2-7, with TRBD1 as a possible D gene (5 bases). The CDR3 sequence is 15 residues long. The germline gives CDR1 SEHNR, CDR2 FQNEAQ (reference sequence). Between the trimmed V and J ends, which lost 1 base and 5 bases, there was a span of 15 bases. The CDR3 nucleotides are TGTGCCAGCAGCTTAGTAGGCAGGGTTTTCGACGAGCAGTACTTC. Its translation is CASSLVGRVFDEQYF.

The V and J genes are TRBV5-1 and TRBJ1-1; TRBD1 is a possible D gene (5 bases). The CDR3 is made up of 15 amino acids. Per the germline V gene, CDR1 is SGHRS and CDR2 is YFSETQ. Trimming took off 4 bases at V and 6 bases at J, with 19 bases between the two ends. The CDR3 protein is CASSPTQGPSAEAFF. The CDR3 DNA reads as TGCGCCAGCAGCCCCACCCAGGGTCCTTCTGCTGAAGCTTTCTTT.

The chain carries TRBV7-3 and TRBJ1-1, with D possibly TRBD1 on 6 matching bases. Germline CDR1 SGHTA, CDR2 FQGTGA. The CDR3 spans 13 residues. V was clipped by 1 base and J by 4 bases, with 7 bases between them. CDR3 amino acids: CASSLNRATEAFF. Written as DNA, the CDR3 is TGTGCCAGCAGCTTAAACAGGGCCACTGAAGCTTTCTTT.

This chain uses TRBV5-4 with TRBJ2-1; 7 bases match TRBD1. CDR1 is SGHNT and CDR2 is YYREEE in the germline V gene (reference sequence). The CDR3 is 15 amino acids. Germline trimming cut 3 bases from V and 2 bases from J; bases unmatched to any gene: 5. The CDR3 DNA reads as TGTGCCAGCAGCTGGGGGACAGCCCCCTACAATGAGCAGTTCTTC. It yields the protein CASSWGTAPYNEQFF.

V gene TRBV2 combines with J gene TRBJ2-7, with 10 bases fitting TRBD1. Germline V lookup: CDR1 SNHLY, CDR2 FYNNEI. The V and J ends lost 7 bases and 2 bases, in that order; junction bases with no gene match: 5. This CDR3 has 14 residues. This chain's CDR3 is CASTRDRGPYEQYF. The CDR3 DNA follows: TGTGCCAGCACCCGGGACAGGGGTCCCTACGAGCAGTACTTC.

The chain carries TRBV9 and TRBJ2-3, with 9 bases identical to TRBD1. The junction had 11 bases not matched to a gene; V was cut back by 4 bases and J by 2 bases. The CDR3 covers 17 residues. CDR1 is SGDLS, CDR2 YYNGEE, per germline. CDR3 sequence (DNA): TGTGCCAGCAGCCACCCCCGGGACAGGGCCGACACAGATACGCAGTATTTT. Translated: CASSHPRDRADTDTQYF.

The V call is TRBV6-6, the J call TRBJ2-3; D is ambiguous. Germline values: CDR1 MNHNY, CDR2 SVGAGI (reference sequence). Deletions cut 2 bases from V and 0 bases from J, with 9 bases between. This CDR3 is 15 amino acids long. The CDR3 loop reads CASSYLLPSTDTQYF. DNA of the CDR3: TGTGCCAGCAGTTACCTTCTTCCTAGCACAGATACGCAGTATTTT.

The chain has TRBV2 and TRBJ2-3; 9 nucleotides match TRBD2. Looked up from germline, CDR1 is SNHLY and CDR2 is FYNNEI. J lost 6 bases, V lost 11 bases, and 15 bases had no gene match. CDR3 length: 15 residues. The CDR3 DNA reads as TGTGCCTCCTCCACGCGGCGGGGGGGGTCCGATACGCAGTATTTT. Its protein is CASSTRRGGSDTQYF.

This clone is a singleton in its sample. This chain uses TRBV2 with TRBJ1-3; a possible D gene is TRBD1 (5 bases). This CDR3 has 14 residues. Trimming pared 6 bases from V and 4 bases from J, leaving 13 bases between. The germline V gene has CDR1 SNHLY and CDR2 FYNNEI. This CDR3 reads CASSEEGYGNTIYF. CDR3 DNA: TGTGCCAGCAGCGAGGAGGGGTACGGAAACACCATATATTTT.

This chain connects TRBV2 to TRBJ2-7, with unresolved D. Germline CDR1 and CDR2: SNHLY and FYNNEI. The CDR3 has 13 amino acids. V lost 10 bases to trimming and J lost 5 bases, with 18 bases between them. Written as DNA, the CDR3 is TGTGCCACCACTTCAAGGCTAGTTGACGAGCAGTACTTC. It specifies CATTSRLVDEQYF.